One T cell receptor (beta chain) is described in this entry. The CDR3 length is 14 residues. Germline CDR1 and CDR2: SGHDN and FVKESK. Trimming pared 3 bases from V and 6 bases from J, leaving 12 bases between. These data come from a study of blood T cell repertoires in COVID-19. TCRdb's copy holds only in-frame clones and misses some; the assay was immunoSEQ multiplex PCR. The table shows 120,000 to 150,000 clones, with around 89% occurring only once. The receptor was derived from a woman in her 30s with acute COVID-19. The chain combines TRBV14 with TRBJ2-1; D gene uncertain. The source material was PBMCs or T cells enriched from blood (not recorded which). DNA for the CDR3: TGTGCCAGCAGCCAGGCCTACTCGGGCAATGAGCAGTTCTTC. As protein: CASSQAYSGNEQFF.